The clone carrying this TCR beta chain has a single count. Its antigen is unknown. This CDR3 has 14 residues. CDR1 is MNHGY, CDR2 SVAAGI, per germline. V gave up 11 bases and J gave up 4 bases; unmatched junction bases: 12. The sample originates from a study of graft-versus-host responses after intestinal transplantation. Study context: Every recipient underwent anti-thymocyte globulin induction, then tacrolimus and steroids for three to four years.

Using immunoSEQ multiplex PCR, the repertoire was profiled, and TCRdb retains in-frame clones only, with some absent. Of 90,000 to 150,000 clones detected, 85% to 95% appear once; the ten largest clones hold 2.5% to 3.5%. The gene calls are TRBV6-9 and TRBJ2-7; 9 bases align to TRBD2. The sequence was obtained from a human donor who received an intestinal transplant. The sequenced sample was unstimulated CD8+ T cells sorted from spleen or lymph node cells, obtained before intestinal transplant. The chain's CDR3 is CAPSGAGGPYEQYF. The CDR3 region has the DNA TGTGCCCCCAGCGGGGCGGGAGGGCCGTACGAGCAGTACTTC.